A selection of T cell receptor beta chains follows, all from one sample in a study of T cell responses to AZD1222 COVID-19 vaccine. Sequencing was performed with immunoSEQ multiplex PCR; in TCRdb, only in-frame clones are kept and a portion is missing. Here the sample spans about 140,000 clones, more than 80% being singletons. Specimen: peripheral blood, collected 28 days after the second dose of the MenACWY control vaccine. These receptors were taken from an adult who received the MenACWY meningococcal vaccine as a control. CDR3s include the opening cysteine and the closing phenylalanine or tryptophan. The order of the fields is D gene, J gene, clone size, V gene, CDR3 protein, CDR3 DNA. D genes are given only for firm matches. Clone size is shown for a subset of rows, as once, few, many or a class of expanded clone.

>TRBD1|TRBJ1-2|few|TRBV24-1
CATSGQGATNYGYTF
TGTGCCACCAGTGGACAGGGGGCGACTAACTATGGCTACACCTTC
>TRBD1|TRBJ1-5|few|TRBV15
CATSRGDRAGYSNQPQHF
TGTGCCACCAGCAGAGGGGACAGGGCCGGATATAGCAATCAGCCCCAGCATTTT
>NA|TRBJ2-5|NA|TRBV4-3
CAKTGVQETQYF
TGCGCAAAGACGGGAGTCCAAGAGACCCAGTACTTC
>TRBD1|TRBJ2-1|NA|TRBV10-3
CAISYTGGEDEQFF
TGTGCCATCAGTTATACAGGGGGCGAGGATGAGCAGTTCTTC
>NA|TRBJ1-2|NA|TRBV5-1
CASSLTGKGGYGYTF
TGCGCCAGCAGCTTAACAGGGAAGGGAGGCTATGGCTACACCTTC
>NA|TRBJ2-5|NA|TRBV6-1
CASSERRGETQYF
TGTGCCAGCAGTGAAAGAAGGGGGGAGACCCAGTACTTC
>NA|TRBJ1-1|NA|TRBV6-1
CASSDTGGPYTEAFF
TGTGCCAGCAGTGACACGGGGGGCCCTTACACTGAAGCTTTCTTT
>NA|TRBJ1-2|NA|TRBV4-3
CASSLSGSYGYTF
TGCGCCAGCAGCCTGTCAGGGAGCTATGGCTACACCTTC
>TRBD1|TRBJ1-4|NA|TRBV6-5
CATDRAGPNEKLFF
TGTGCCACAGACAGGGCCGGGCCTAATGAAAAACTGTTTTTT
>NA|TRBJ2-1|NA|TRBV5-6
CASSLERSWEQFF
TGTGCCAGCAGCTTGGAAAGGTCCTGGGAGCAGTTCTTC
>TRBD1|TRBJ1-2|NA|TRBV5-6
CASSLGSNRGPYGYTF
TGTGCCAGCAGCTTGGGCAGTAACAGGGGGCCTTATGGCTACACCTTC
>NA|TRBJ1-1|few|TRBV6-5
CASEGYSTMNTEAFF
TGTGCCAGCGAAGGCTACAGCACTATGAACACTGAAGCTTTCTTT
>TRBD1|TRBJ2-7|once|TRBV6-5
CASRDRAWQYF
TGTGCCAGCAGAGACAGGGCTTGGCAGTACTTC
>NA|TRBJ2-7|NA|TRBV3-1/TRBV3-2
CASSQEWDPEGVQYEQYF
TGTGCCAGCAGCCAAGAATGGGACCCGGAGGGAGTTCAATACGAGCAGTACTTC
>TRBD2|TRBJ2-7|once|TRBV28
CASSVREGQYF
TGTGCCAGCAGTGTCCGGGAGGGGCAGTACTTC
>NA|TRBJ1-2|NA|TRBV19
CASSTRPGSYGYTF
TGTGCCAGTAGTACCCGTCCGGGTTCCTATGGCTACACCTTC
>NA|TRBJ2-5|NA|TRBV3-1/TRBV3-2
CASSQVTGRGQYF
TGTGCCAGCAGCCAAGTCACAGGGCGGGGCCAGTACTTC
>TRBD1|TRBJ1-4|once|TRBV18
CASSPGTGNEKLFF
TGTGCCAGCTCACCAGGGACAGGGAATGAAAAACTGTTTTTT
>TRBD1|TRBJ2-5|NA|TRBV12-3/TRBV12-4
CASQTGGGETQYF
TGTGCCAGCCAAACAGGGGGAGGAGAGACCCAGTACTTC
>TRBD2|TRBJ2-2|NA|TRBV5-1
CASSWTSGRAGTGELFF
TGCGCCAGCAGCTGGACTAGCGGGAGGGCCGGCACCGGGGAGCTGTTTTTT
>NA|TRBJ2-2|NA|TRBV5-4
CASSLFDQSTGELFF
TGTGCCAGCAGCTTGTTTGACCAGAGCACCGGGGAGCTGTTTTTT
>TRBD1|TRBJ2-7|NA|TRBV24-1
CATSVTGGYEQYF
TGTGCCACCAGTGTCACAGGGGGATACGAGCAGTACTTC
>TRBD2|TRBJ2-1|NA|TRBV14
CASSTHLPGTSPEQFF
TGTGCCAGCAGCACCCACCTCCCCGGGACTAGTCCTGAGCAGTTCTTC
>NA|TRBJ2-5|NA|TRBV12-5
CASGPGGREETQYF
TGTGCTAGTGGTCCGGGGGGCAGGGAAGAGACCCAGTACTTC
>NA|TRBJ1-6|NA|TRBV6-5
CASSYATADNSPLHF
TGTGCCAGCAGTTACGCGACCGCGGATAATTCACCCCTCCACTTT
>NA|TRBJ2-7|NA|TRBV5-1
CASSLDDSYKQYF
TGCGCCAGCAGCTTGGACGACAGTTATAAGCAGTACTTC
>TRBD2|TRBJ2-7|once|TRBV7-2
CASSPGLAGGGYEQYF
TGTGCCAGCAGCCCGGGACTAGCGGGAGGGGGGTACGAGCAGTACTTC
>TRBD1|TRBJ1-5|NA|TRBV7-9
CASSPGGNQPQHF
TGTGCCAGCAGCCCAGGGGGAAATCAGCCTCAGCATTTT
>NA|TRBJ1-2|NA|TRBV2
CASSVAPGYGYTF
TGTGCCAGCAGTGTAGCACCGGGCTATGGCTACACCTTC
>NA|TRBJ2-5|NA|TRBV30
CAADLDRLETQYF
TGTGCCGCAGACTTGGACCGTCTGGAGACCCAGTACTTC
>NA|TRBJ2-7|NA|TRBV6-4
CASSDAHSPYEQYF
TGTGCCAGCAGTGACGCGCACAGTCCCTACGAGCAGTACTTC
>NA|TRBJ1-3|NA|TRBV6-5
CASSVNSGNTIYF
TGTGCCAGCAGCGTCAACTCTGGAAACACCATATATTTT
>TRBD1|TRBJ1-2|once|TRBV14
CASSQNVGTGGGYTF
TGTGCCAGCAGCCAAAACGTTGGGACAGGGGGTGGCTACACCTTC
>TRBD2|TRBJ2-1|NA|TRBV7-9
CASSLSASGSYEQFF
TGTGCCAGCAGCTTATCGGCTAGCGGGAGCTATGAGCAGTTCTTC
>NA|TRBJ1-3|few|TRBV10-3
CAISSPNSGNTIYF
TGTGCCATCAGCAGCCCAAACTCTGGAAACACCATATATTTT
>TRBD2|TRBJ2-2|NA|TRBV4-3
CASSPGTSSNTGELFF
TGCGCCAGCAGCCCCGGGACTAGCTCGAACACCGGGGAGCTGTTTTTT
>NA|TRBJ2-3|NA|TRBV7-2
CASSFGMGRGTDTQYF
TGTGCCAGCAGCTTCGGCATGGGACGGGGCACAGATACGCAGTATTTT
>NA|TRBJ1-2|NA|TRBV10-3
CAISERRERGYTF
TGTGCCATCAGTGAAAGGCGGGAACGTGGCTACACCTTC
>NA|TRBJ2-1|NA|TRBV4-1
CASSHKEQGQVKQFF
TGCGCCAGCAGCCACAAGGAACAGGGTCAGGTGAAGCAGTTCTTC
>NA|TRBJ2-7|few|TRBV7-2
CASSSRATQSYEQYF
TGTGCCAGCAGCTCCCGTGCGACACAGTCCTACGAGCAGTACTTC
>TRBD1|TRBJ2-1|NA|TRBV11-1
CASSLGAGTGGNEQFF
TGTGCCAGCAGCTTAGGGGCCGGGACAGGGGGCAATGAGCAGTTCTTC
>NA|TRBJ2-7|NA|TRBV28
CASSLGGPAYEQYF
TGTGCCAGCAGTTTAGGCGGGCCAGCCTACGAGCAGTACTTC